This T cell receptor beta chain was identified during a study of T cell changes during pregnancy in multiple sclerosis. V lost 2 bases and J lost 5, with 6 bases in between. The CDR3 length is 11 residues. The germline V gene encodes CDR1 SQVTM and CDR2 ANQGSEA. TCRdb's copy holds only in-frame clones and misses some; the assay was immunoSEQ multiplex PCR. Of tens of thousands of clones in the sample, around 87% are singletons; the top ten hold approximately 0.5%. This TCR came from a female donor in good health, enrolled as a control in a pregnancy study. V usage is TRBV29-1 and J usage is TRBJ2-5; D is ambiguous. This material consisted of CD4+ T cells from peripheral blood mononuclear cells, taken in the third trimester of pregnancy. Here the CDR3 DNA reads TGCAGCGTTGAATTTGGCGAGACCCAGTACTTC. Encoded protein: CSVEFGETQYF.